The 30 T cell receptor beta chains listed next were all sequenced from one sample in a study of T cell repertoires in cytomegalovirus infection. TCRdb used MiXCR to reprocess the reads, holding one entry per CDR3 protein. This repertoire shows some 400,000 distinct CDR3 sequences, roughly a third found once; its top ten account for roughly an eighth. The sequencing sample was made of PBMCs. These TCRs come from a human donor in good health (CMV status not recorded). Some clones in this sample may be carry-over from other donors' samples.

The chain links TRBV15 to TRBJ1-2; D not certain. The CDR3 is 11 amino acids. V lost 3 bases and J lost 4, with 3 bases in between. Germline V CDR1 and CDR2: LNHNV, YYDKDF (reference sequence). As DNA, the CDR3 is TGTGCCACCAGCAGTGGCTATGGCTACACCTTC. Amino acid sequence: CATSSGYGYTF.

This clonotype was counted between two and nine times. This chain uses TRBV11-2 with TRBJ2-1, with TRBD2 matching over 12 bases. V gave up 5 bases and J gave up 8 bases; unmatched junction bases: 10. CDR1 is SGHAT, CDR2 FQNNGV, per germline. CDR3 size: 16 residues. The CDR3 spells CASSLGASGGAYEQFF. CDR3 sequence (DNA): TGTGCCAGCAGCCTAGGTGCTAGCGGGGGGGCCTATGAGCAGTTCTTC.

The rearrangement joins TRBV10-3 to TRBJ1-2; 9 nucleotides align to TRBD1. The CDR3 runs to 14 residues. Trimming took 2 bases from V and 6 from J; bases not matched to a gene: 4. Germline CDR1 ENHRY, CDR2 SYGVKD. CDR3 loop: CAISETDRGHGYTF. The CDR3 nucleotides read TGTGCCATCAGTGAGACGGACAGGGGCCATGGCTACACCTTC.

The chain links TRBV6-2 or TRBV6-3 to TRBJ1-1; possible D gene TRBD1, 5 bases. The CDR3 spans 17 residues. Germline V gene data show CDR1 as MNHEY and CDR2 as SVGEGT. With 6 bases removed from V and 0 bases from J, the gap between germline ends came to 20 bases. In DNA, the CDR3 is TGTGCCAGCAGAACGACAGCCTCTCCGATAATGAACACTGAAGCTTTCTTT. It specifies CASRTTASPIMNTEAFF.

This clonotype was seen many times. The chain carries TRBV6-5 and TRBJ2-1; D may be TRBD1 (6 bases). Trimming took 5 bases from V and 5 from J, leaving 19 bases between them. The length of the CDR3 is 16 residues. Germline V lookup: CDR1 MNHEY, CDR2 SVGAGI. The CDR3, as DNA: TGTGCCAGCAGTATACAGGGTCTAGGATGGGACAATGAGCAGTTCTTC. Protein product: CASSIQGLGWDNEQFF.

The rearrangement uses TRBV29-1 and TRBJ2-3; D unclear. This CDR3 has 12 residues. Looked up from germline, CDR1 is SQVTM and CDR2 is ANQGSEA. V was shortened by 0 bases and J by 11 bases, with 12 bases between the two germline ends. In DNA form, the CDR3 reads TGCAGCGTTGAAGACAGTGGATCTGGGCAGTATTTT. Translation gives CSVEDSGSGQYF.

The V call is TRBV2, the J call TRBJ1-6; TRBD1 aligns across 10 bases. Looked up from germline, CDR1 is SNHLY and CDR2 is FYNNEI. V dropped 11 bases and J dropped 7; count of bases not matched to a gene: 8. The CDR3 is 14 residues long. The CDR3 sequence: CAGLRDRGNSPLHF. Written as DNA, the CDR3 is TGTGCCGGCTTGCGGGACAGGGGAAATTCACCCCTCCACTTT.

This clonotype was seen repeatedly, ten times or more. The CDR3 protein is CASSLAGITDTQYF. CDR3 nucleotides: TGTGCCAGTAGTCTGGCGGGAATCACAGATACGCAGTATTTT. This rearrangement joins TRBV19 to TRBJ2-3; the D gene is possibly TRBD2 (6 bases). The CDR3 has 14 residues. V gave up 5 bases and J gave up 2 bases, with 11 bases separating them. Germline-derived CDR1 and CDR2 are LNHDA and SQIVND (reference sequence).

V is TRBV9 and J is TRBJ2-3, with D uncertain. This CDR3 is built from 13 residues. Per germline, CDR1 SGDLS and CDR2 YYNGEE. Trimming took 0 bases from V and 3 from J, leaving 5 bases between them. As DNA, the CDR3 is TGTGCCAGCAGCGTAGCTATGACAGATACGCAGTATTTT. Translation: CASSVAMTDTQYF. Full variable domain (rest looked up from reference TRBV9 and TRBJ2-3): DSGVTQTPKHLITATGQRVTLRCSPRSGDLSVYWYQQSLDQGLQFLIQYYNGEERAKGNILERFSAQQFPDLHSELNLSSLELGDSALYFCASSVAMTDTQYFGPGTRLTVL.

In this sample, this clonotype turned up many times. This rearrangement joins TRBV9 to TRBJ2-2; tentatively, D is TRBD1 (6 bases). Germline CDR1 is SGDLS and CDR2 is YYNGEE. The length of the CDR3 is 15 residues. Trimming removed 1 base from V and 5 bases from J, with 12 bases in between. The CDR3 coding sequence is TGTGCCAGCAGCGTATCAGGGGCAGGGACCGGGGAGCTGTTTTTT. It encodes CASSVSGAGTGELFF.

The rearrangement links TRBV5-6 to TRBJ2-5, with D perhaps TRBD1 (6 bases). Trimming shortened V by 1 base and J by 5 bases, and 15 bases separated the two germline ends. The CDR3 is 15 residues long. Per the germline V gene, CDR1 is SGHDT and CDR2 is YYEEEE. In nucleotides, the CDR3 is TGTGCCAGCAGCTTGCCTTACAGGGTCTGGGAGACCCAGTACTTC. It codes for CASSLPYRVWETQYF.

The V call is TRBV18, the J call TRBJ1-4; D gene uncertain. The CDR3 consists of 13 residues. Per germline, CDR1 KGHSH and CDR2 LQKENI. Deletions cut 6 bases from V and 7 bases from J, with 12 bases between. The CDR3 bases are TGTGCCAGCTCTACGGGGTTAGCTGAAAAACTGTTTTTT. Amino acids: CASSTGLAEKLFF.

The genes are TRBV14 and TRBJ2-1; D call uncertain. CDR3 length: 16 amino acids. Trimming took off 5 bases at V and 0 bases at J, with 14 bases between the two ends. In germline, CDR1 is SGHDN, CDR2 FVKESK. CDR3 sequence (DNA): TGTGCCAGCAGCGCCCGACTCTCGAGCTCCTACAATGAGCAGTTCTTC. Encoded protein: CASSARLSSSYNEQFF.

This chain joins TRBV5-6 and TRBJ2-3; TRBD1 agrees at 10 bases. The CDR3 sequence is 14 residues long. From germline, CDR1 is SGHDT and CDR2 YYEEEE. The trim removed 2 bases at V and 6 bases at J, leaving 3 bases unmatched. CDR3 bases: TGTGCCAGCAGCTTTGGGACAGGGGTGGATACGCAGTATTTT. Its protein product is CASSFGTGVDTQYF.

The V and J genes are TRBV5-6 and TRBJ2-3; TRBD1 agrees at 9 bases. Germline V CDR1 and CDR2: SGHDT, YYEEEE. CDR3 length: 17 amino acids. Trimming at V came to 4 bases and at J to 4 bases, leaving 13 bases not matched to a gene. The CDR3 DNA reads TGTGCCAGCAGCATGGACAGGGGATTGGATTCGGCAGATACGCAGTATTTT. Translating it yields CASSMDRGLDSADTQYF. The full variable domain, with the rest looked up from reference TRBV5-6 and TRBJ2-3, is DAGVTQSPTHLIKTRGQQVTLRCSPKSGHDTVSWYQQALGQGPQFIFQYYEEEERQRGNFPDRFSGHQFPNYSSELNVNALLLGDSALYLCASSMDRGLDSADTQYFGPGTRLTVL.

This clonotype was detected a few times. The chain links TRBV25-1 to TRBJ1-3, with TRBD1 as a possible D gene (5 bases). The length of the CDR3 is 16 residues. Germline lookup yields CDR1 MGHDK and CDR2 SYGVNS. V gave up 4 bases and J gave up 0 bases, with 13 bases separating them. The CDR3 DNA reads TGTGCCAGCAGTGCCGAGAGAAGGGGCTCTGGAAACACCATATATTTT. This sequence encodes CASSAERRGSGNTIYF. Drawing the rest from reference TRBV25-1 and TRBJ1-3, the complete variable domain is EADIYQTPRYLVIGTGKKITLECSQTMGHDKMYWYQQDPGMELHLIHYSYGVNSTEKGDLSSESTVSRIRTEHFPLTLESARPSHTSQYLCASSAERRGSGNTIYFGEGSWLTVV.

Points on this clonotype: At one of its ends the junction is not consistent with the germline gene, which may arise from a read error. V and J are TRBV7-3 and TRBJ2-1; D ambiguous. CDR1 is SGHTA, CDR2 FQGTGA, per germline. The CDR3 runs to 17 residues. The CDR3 bases are TGTGCCAGCAGCTTAATGGGCGGCGATAGCTCCTACAATGATCAGTTCTTC. This sequence encodes CASSLMGGDSSYNDQFF.

This clonotype has more than one count but fewer than ten. The rearrangement uses TRBV12-3 or TRBV12-4 and TRBJ1-1, with a tentative D call TRBD1 (5 bases). The CDR3 has 14 amino acids. Deletions cut 6 bases from V and 5 bases from J, with 16 bases between. CDR3 in DNA: TGTGCCAGCAGCCCCGGGACTCGGTGGACTGAAGCTTTCTTT. Amino acid sequence: CASSPGTRWTEAFF.

This clonotype was picked up a small number of times. CDR3 loop: CATTAPKREQFF. CDR3 nucleotides: TGTGCCACCACGGCCCCTAAGAGGGAGCAGTTCTTC. The chain joins TRBV19 to TRBJ2-1; D is ambiguous. Germline-derived CDR1 and CDR2 are LNHDA and SQIVND (reference sequence). Trimming pared 10 bases from V and 10 bases from J, leaving 17 bases between. The CDR3 extends over 12 amino acids.

This clonotype was found a few times. The chain links TRBV6-1 to TRBJ2-3; the D gene is possibly TRBD1 (6 bases). Trimming removed 0 bases at V and 9 bases at J, with 10 bases between. The CDR3 is made up of 13 amino acids. The germline V gene encodes CDR1 MNHNS and CDR2 SASEGT. CDR3 sequence: CASSEADRRTQYF. CDR3 DNA sequence: TGTGCCAGCAGTGAAGCGGACAGAAGGACGCAGTATTTT.

The sample holds many counts of this clonotype. CDR3 sequence: CASSHELAGGQETQYF. Here the CDR3 DNA reads TGTGCCAGCAGCCACGAACTAGCGGGGGGGCAAGAGACCCAGTACTTC. This chain joins TRBV7-8 and TRBJ2-5; TRBD2 agrees at 13 bases. Germline CDR1 reads SGHVS; CDR2 reads FQNEAQ. With V trimmed by 5 bases and J by 2 bases, 5 bases remained unmatched. The CDR3 has 16 amino acids. The full variable domain, with the rest looked up from reference TRBV7-8 and TRBJ2-5, is GAGVSQSPRYKVAKRGQDVALRCDPISGHVSLFWYQQALGQGPEFLTYFQNEAQLDKSGLPSDRFFAERPEGSVSTLKIQRTQQEDSAVYLCASSHELAGGQETQYFGPGTRLLVL.

This clonotype was counted only a few times. The rearrangement links TRBV7-3 to TRBJ1-1; D is possibly TRBD1 (6 bases). The ends were cut back, 4 bases at V and 0 bases at J, with 18 bases in the middle. CDR1 is SGHTA and CDR2 is FQGTGA in the germline V gene. The CDR3 runs to 17 residues. The CDR3, as DNA: TGTGCCAGCAGCTACTTCAGGGGAGATGGGATGAACACTGAAGCTTTCTTT. Protein: CASSYFRGDGMNTEAFF. Full variable domain (rest looked up from reference TRBV7-3 and TRBJ1-1): GAGVSQTPSNKVTEKGKYVELRCDPISGHTALYWYRQSLGQGPEFLIYFQGTGAADDSGLPNDRFFAVRPEGSVSTLKIQRTERGDSAVYLCASSYFRGDGMNTEAFFGQGTRLTVV.

V and J are TRBV5-4 and TRBJ2-3; 9 nucleotides line up with TRBD2. Trimming took 0 bases from V and 4 from J; bases not matched to a gene: 9. This CDR3 is 17 amino acids long. From germline, CDR1 is SGHNT and CDR2 YYREEE (reference sequence). The DNA of the CDR3 is TGTGCCAGCAGCTTGGAGGGACTAGCAGAGGGAGCAGATACGCAGTATTTT. This codes for CASSLEGLAEGADTQYF.

This rearrangement joins TRBV27 to TRBJ1-5, with 8 bases lining up with TRBD1. The V gene's germline CDR1 is MNHEY and CDR2 SMNVEV (reference sequence). V lost 5 bases, J lost 6 bases, and 15 bases stayed unmatched. The length of the CDR3 is 17 residues. In DNA form, the CDR3 reads TGTGCCAGCAGTCCCCGACAGGGGTCGTTTGGGAGTCAGCCCCAGCATTTT. This codes for CASSPRQGSFGSQPQHF.

This chain links TRBV9 with TRBJ2-1; 16 positions match TRBD2. Trimming at V came to 3 bases and at J to 2 bases, leaving 2 bases not matched to a gene. The CDR3 is made up of 17 amino acids. Germline loops: CDR1 SGDLS, CDR2 YYNGEE. The CDR3 loop is CASSGGLAGGPYNEQFF. The DNA of the CDR3 is TGTGCCAGCAGCGGGGGACTAGCGGGGGGGCCCTACAATGAGCAGTTCTTC.

This CDR3 reads CASSGRLGNTEAFF. For the CDR3, the DNA is TGTGCCAGCAGTGGTCGACTGGGGAACACTGAAGCTTTCTTT. The chain employs TRBV6-5 and TRBJ1-1; D uncertain. Germline V gene lookup returns CDR1 MNHEY and CDR2 SVGAGI. V gave up 5 bases and J gave up 1 base, with 11 bases separating them. The CDR3 spans 14 residues.

This clonotype was seen only a few times. V usage is TRBV2 and J usage is TRBJ1-6; the D gene is possibly TRBD1 (5 bases). V was shortened by 6 bases and J by 1 base, with 22 bases between the two germline ends. Germline V lookup: CDR1 SNHLY, CDR2 FYNNEI. This CDR3 is 19 amino acids long. CDR3 amino acids: CASRAKGLRGVSYNSPLHF. CDR3 bases: TGTGCCAGCAGAGCGAAGGGGCTTCGGGGTGTGTCCTATAATTCACCCCTCCACTTT.

With respect to this clonotype: A much larger clone sits a single nucleotide away, making a read error possible. V usage is TRBV7-8 and J usage is TRBJ1-1; no clear D gene. The CDR3 runs to 14 residues. CDR1 SGHVS and CDR2 FQNEAQ come from the germline V gene. CDR3 protein: CASSLMREGTEALF. The CDR3, as DNA: TGTGCCAGCAGCTTAATGCGGGAGGGCACTGAAGCTTTGTTT.

In nucleotides, the CDR3 is TGTGCCAGCCGGGGACAGTCCCACGAGCAGTACTTC. Translating it yields CASRGQSHEQYF. This chain links TRBV6-5 with TRBJ2-7, with TRBD1 matching 7 bases. CDR3 length: 12 residues. CDR1 is MNHEY and CDR2 is SVGAGI in the germline V gene. V gave up 8 bases and J gave up 5 bases; unmatched junction bases: 6.

This chain joins TRBV7-9 and TRBJ1-3, with D perhaps matching TRBD1 (6 bases). The CDR3 length is 15 residues. Germline V CDR1 and CDR2: SEHNR, FQNEAQ (reference sequence). V was cut by 1 base and J by 2 bases, with 9 bases left in between. Here the CDR3 reads CASSLVDSTGNTIYF. The CDR3 DNA follows: TGTGCCAGCAGCTTAGTGGACAGTACTGGAAACACCATATATTTT.